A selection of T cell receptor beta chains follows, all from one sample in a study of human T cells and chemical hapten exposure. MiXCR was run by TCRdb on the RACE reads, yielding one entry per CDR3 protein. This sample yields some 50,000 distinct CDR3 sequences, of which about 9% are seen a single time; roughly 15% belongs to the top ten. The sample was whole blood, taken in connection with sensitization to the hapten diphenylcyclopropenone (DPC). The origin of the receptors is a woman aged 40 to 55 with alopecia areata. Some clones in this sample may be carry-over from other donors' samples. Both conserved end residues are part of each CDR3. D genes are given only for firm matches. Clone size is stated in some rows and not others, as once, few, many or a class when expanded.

CDR3 DNA: TGCGCCAGCAGCCCGAGGGGATACCCTGAAGCTTTCTTT; CDR3 protein: CASSPRGYPEAFF; V gene: TRBV4-1; clone size: NA; J gene: TRBJ1-1; D gene: NA
CDR3 DNA: TGCGCCAGCAGCTTGGCCCAGGATTCAACTAATGAAAAACTGTTTTTT; CDR3 protein: CASSLAQDSTNEKLFF; V gene: TRBV5-1; clone size: few; J gene: TRBJ1-4; D gene: NA
CDR3 DNA: TGTGCCACCTATGAGGGGGAGCCCTCTGGGGCCAACGTCCTGACTTTC; CDR3 protein: CATYEGEPSGANVLTF; V gene: TRBV19; clone size: many; J gene: TRBJ2-6; D gene: NA
CDR3 DNA: TGTGCTAGTGGTTTGGATAGTAGGGGAAATTCACCCCTCCACTTT; CDR3 protein: CASGLDSRGNSPLHF; V gene: TRBV12-5; clone size: few; J gene: TRBJ1-6; D gene: NA
CDR3 DNA: TGTGCCAGCAGCCCAGCCCCGGGACAGGGTCTCATGCGTGATTCACCCCTCCACTTT; CDR3 protein: CASSPAPGQGLMRDSPLHF; V gene: TRBV7-9; clone size: few; J gene: TRBJ1-6; D gene: TRBD1
CDR3 DNA: TGTGCCTGGAGGGAAAGCGGGGTGTGGGGCAATGAGCAGTTCTTC; CDR3 protein: CAWRESGVWGNEQFF; V gene: TRBV30; clone size: many; J gene: TRBJ2-1; D gene: TRBD2
CDR3 DNA: TGCAGTGCCGATCGGTATCTAGCGGGGGAAGAGACCCAGTACTTC; CDR3 protein: CSADRYLAGEETQYF; V gene: TRBV20-1; clone size: many; J gene: TRBJ2-5; D gene: TRBD2
CDR3 DNA: TGTGCCAGCAGCTTGGCTGGGGGGCAGTGGACCGGGGAGCTGTTTTTT; CDR3 protein: CASSLAGGQWTGELFF; V gene: TRBV5-6; clone size: NA; J gene: TRBJ2-2; D gene: NA
CDR3 DNA: TGTGCCAGCAGACCGGGACTAGCGGGGGGGCCAGATACGCAGTATTTT; CDR3 protein: CASRPGLAGGPDTQYF; V gene: TRBV2; clone size: many; J gene: TRBJ2-3; D gene: TRBD2
CDR3 DNA: TGTGCCTGGTCGGACGGCACTAGCATTCAGTACTTC; CDR3 protein: CAWSDGTSIQYF; V gene: TRBV30; clone size: many; J gene: TRBJ2-4; D gene: NA
CDR3 DNA: TGTGCCAGCAGCGTAGAGGGAAACCAAGAGACCCAGTACTTC; CDR3 protein: CASSVEGNQETQYF; V gene: TRBV9; clone size: many; J gene: TRBJ2-5; D gene: NA
CDR3 DNA: TGTGCCAGCAGCGCTGAGGGCCGGACCTATTCACCCCTCCACTTT; CDR3 protein: CASSAEGRTYSPLHF; V gene: TRBV9; clone size: many; J gene: TRBJ1-6; D gene: NA
CDR3 DNA: TGTGCCAGCAGCTTAGTGACTAGGAATGAGCAGTTCTTC; CDR3 protein: CASSLVTRNEQFF; V gene: TRBV7-9; clone size: NA; J gene: TRBJ2-1; D gene: NA
CDR3 DNA: TGTGCCAGCAGTTATACGCCGGGACAGGGGTCCGAGCAGTACTTC; CDR3 protein: CASSYTPGQGSEQYF; V gene: TRBV6-6; clone size: many; J gene: TRBJ2-7; D gene: TRBD1
CDR3 DNA: TGCAGCGTTGAACTAACCCAGGGCCAGACCCAGTACTTC; CDR3 protein: CSVELTQGQTQYF; V gene: TRBV29-1; clone size: many; J gene: TRBJ2-5; D gene: NA
CDR3 DNA: TGTGCCAGCAGCTTGATGGATCAGCCCCAGCATTTT; CDR3 protein: CASSLMDQPQHF; V gene: TRBV5-5; clone size: many; J gene: TRBJ1-5; D gene: NA
CDR3 DNA: TGCGCCAGCAGCTTCGACAGGCAAGAAGCTTTCTTT; CDR3 protein: CASSFDRQEAFF; V gene: TRBV5-1; clone size: NA; J gene: TRBJ1-1; D gene: NA